This TCR beta chain was identified in a study of human T cells and chemical hapten exposure. Across the study: TCR yields differed between samples (mainly from small differences in pooled library volume). Study-wide findings and caveats: Those TCRs sitting above 1 in 1000 frequency stayed the same with DPC sensitization.

The study used a library that attached unique molecular identifiers to individual cDNA molecules. Authors' data handling: The median was roughly 100,000 TCRs per sample, ranging roughly 23,224 to 690,600. MiXCR, applied by TCRdb to the 5' RACE reads, yields one record per CDR3 protein. TCRdb, not the authors, supplied the V and J calls. There are about 120,000 distinct CDR3 sequences in the sample; roughly a fifth occur only once, and approximately 2.8% lies in the top ten. This CDR3 has 12 amino acids. Germline V gene lookup returns CDR1 MGHRA and CDR2 YSYEKL. Trimming cost V 1 base and J 6 bases, with 6 bases left between them. Total RNA came from unfractionated whole blood. The sample holds a few counts of this clonotype. Its matching antigen is unknown.

The chain links TRBV4-1 to TRBJ1-1; D gene unclear. The source is a human donor in good health. The CDR3 reads CASSQGGAEAFF. CDR3 in DNA: TGCGCCAGCAGCCAAGGTGGCGCTGAAGCTTTCTTT.